This T cell receptor (beta chain) was identified in a study of cytomegalovirus exposure and HLA in healthy donors. The primer mix had 60 Vbeta and 13 Jbeta primers. Profiled with immunoSEQ multiplex PCR; TCRdb holds only in-frame clones, not every one. The sample data list some 150,000 clones. Germline lookup yields CDR1 SGHTA and CDR2 FQGTGA. Trimming took off 6 bases at V and 2 bases at J, with 14 bases between the two ends. CDR3 size: 16 residues. This receptor was taken from a woman between 18 and 30 years old in good health and CMV-seronegative. The specimen was PBMCs. The V and J genes are TRBV7-3 and TRBJ2-6; D is possibly TRBD1 (6 bases). For the CDR3, the DNA is TGTGCCAGCAGTTTTCTCGCAGGGGCTGGGGCCAACGTCCTGACTTTC. It translates to CASSFLAGAGANVLTF.